Presented here are 18 T cell receptor beta chains from one specimen sequenced in a study of T cells generated in artificial thymic organoids. Human HSPCs were combined with MS5 stroma expressing human DLL1. The seeding cells were CD34+CD3- hematopoietic stem and progenitor cells purified by FACS to remove T cells. These receptors have no known antigen. Reverse primers in the TRAC or TRBC constant regions drove separate semi-nested PCRs for TCRalpha and TCRbeta. TCRdb used MiXCR to reprocess the 5' RACE reads, holding one entry per CDR3 protein. The table lists some 7,200 distinct CDR3 sequences, more than 20% of them singletons. Sequenced: naive CD8+ T cells grown in artificial thymic organoids from cord blood stem and progenitor cells. Specified subset: CD3+TCRalphabeta+CD8SP T cells; for blood, CD45RO-CCR7+ naive CD8+ T cells. These receptors all come from a human donor who gave cord blood stem cells for thymic organoid culture, a cardiac surgery patient who gave postnatal thymus, or a blood donor (not recorded which).

The chain combines TRBV5-4 with TRBJ2-6, with 8 bases aligning to TRBD1. Per germline, CDR1 SGHNT and CDR2 YYREEE (reference sequence). V trimming: 4 bases; J trimming: 0 bases; junction bases outside the gene matches: 6. The CDR3 totals 17 residues. The CDR3 DNA reads TGTGCCAGCAGCCCACAGGGGGGAAGCTCTGGGGCCAACGTCCTGACTTTC. Amino acids: CASSPQGGSSGANVLTF.

Worth noting for this clonotype: A read error may explain this, as a much larger clone is one base away. Without the conserved terminal phenylalanine or tryptophan, this CDR3 likely stems from a read error. The rearrangement uses TRBV6-5 and TRBJ1-6; TRBD1 matches 10 bases. CDR1 is MNHEY and CDR2 is SVGAGI in the germline V gene. V lost 6 bases, J lost 7 bases, and 3 bases stayed unmatched. The CDR3 has 14 amino acids. As DNA, the CDR3 is TGTGCCAGCAGGAGGACAGGGGGGAATTCACCCCTCCACCTT. Translated: CASRRTGGNSPLHL.

Details on this clonotype: This could be a read error, since a much larger clone is one nucleotide away. The J gene is TRBJ2-3, the V gene TRBV4-1; no clear D gene. With the DNA end fitting TRBJ1-5 better, the J assignment may be wrong. Germline values: CDR1 MGHRA, CDR2 YSYEKL. The CDR3 is made up of 12 amino acids. As DNA, the CDR3 is TGCGCCAGCAGCCAGCCGGGCCGGACGCAGCATTTT. Translated: CASSQPGRTQHF.

In its sample, this clonotype was seen once. A much larger clone is a single base away; this may be a read error. The CDR3 sequence is CSVLGQVSCEQYF. CDR3 nucleotides: TGCAGCGTTCTCGGACAGGTCTCCTGCGAGCAGTACTTC. The chain carries TRBV29-1 and TRBJ2-7; 7 positions match TRBD1. Germline-derived CDR1 and CDR2 are SQVTM and ANQGSEA. The CDR3 extends over 13 amino acids.

This clonotype was seen only a few times. The rearrangement joins TRBV12-5 to TRBJ2-7; TRBD2 is a possible D gene (6 bases). Germline assignment: CDR1 LGHNT and CDR2 FRNRAP. This CDR3 spans 15 amino acids. V gave up 4 bases and J gave up 2 bases, with 15 bases separating them. CDR3 amino acids: CASGCAGTFPYEQYF. CDR3 nucleotides: TGTGCTAGTGGTTGCGCCGGGACTTTTCCCTACGAGCAGTACTTC. Together with reference TRBV12-5 and TRBJ2-7, the CDR3 gives the full variable domain: DARVTQTPRHKVTEMGQEVTMRCQPILGHNTVFWYRQTMMQGLELLAYFRNRAPLDDSGMPKDRFSAEMPDATLATLKIQPSEPRDSAVYFCASGCAGTFPYEQYFGPGTRLTVT.

With respect to this clonotype: This sequence may be a read error, since a much larger clone differs from it by one base. This chain joins TRBV12-3 or TRBV12-4 and TRBJ1-5, with D hard to call. There are 14 residues in the CDR3. The CDR3 DNA sequence: TGTGCCAGCAGTCTCCGGTTCCTCAATCAGACCCAGCATTTT. This translates into CASSLRFLNQTQHF.

J is TRBJ2-3 and V is TRBV18; D is perhaps TRBD1 (6 bases). The length of the CDR3 is 12 residues. Germline V gene data show CDR1 as KGHSH and CDR2 as LQKENI. Trimming shortened V by 6 bases and J by 6 bases, and 10 bases separated the two germline ends. In DNA form, the CDR3 reads TGTGCCAGCTCGTACAGGGAGGATACGCAGTATTTT. Its protein is CASSYREDTQYF.

V and J are TRBV5-4 and TRBJ2-3; unclear D gene. Germline values: CDR1 SGHNT, CDR2 YYREEE (reference sequence). Trimming took 1 base from V and 2 from J, leaving 5 bases between them. The CDR3 extends over 13 amino acids. DNA for the CDR3: TGTGCCAGCAGCTTGAGACCCACAGATACGCAGTATTTT. Protein product: CASSLRPTDTQYF.

The count of this clonotype is one. J is TRBJ2-7 and V is TRBV19; 7 bases are shared with TRBD2. In germline, CDR1 is LNHDA, CDR2 SQIVND (reference sequence). V shed 5 bases, J shed 3 bases, and the junction held 13 bases outside the gene matches. This CDR3 comprises 16 residues. CDR3 DNA: TGTGCCAGTAGTCGACCCTTTGGGAGGGAGGACTACGAGCAGTACTTC. Translated, it gives CASSRPFGREDYEQYF.

This clonotype occurred a few times. The CDR3 nucleotides are TGTGCCAGCAGGCGGACAGATGAAAAACTGTTTTTT. Translated: CASRRTDEKLFF. The chain uses TRBV12-3 or TRBV12-4 and TRBJ1-4; D is possibly TRBD1 (6 bases). Trimming took 6 bases from V and 6 from J, leaving 8 bases between them. The CDR3 is 12 residues long.

This clonotype was seen a handful of times. The chain is built from TRBV21-1 and TRBJ1-5; the table assigns TRBD1, which was not confirmed against the DNA. TRBV21-1 is deemed a pseudogene. This CDR3 contains 11 residues. CDR3 bases: TGTGCCAGCAGCATGGGACGCGACAGGAATTTT. Its translation is CASSMGRDRNF.

This CDR3 is CASSRTKTSGRTQYNEQFF. CDR3 bases: TGCGCCAGCAGCCGTACTAAGACTAGCGGGAGGACGCAGTACAATGAGCAGTTCTTC. The chain recombines TRBV5-1 with TRBJ2-1, with 13 positions matching TRBD2. Germline trimming cut 4 bases from V and 4 bases from J; bases unmatched to any gene: 14. The CDR3 runs to 19 residues. From germline, CDR1 is SGHRS and CDR2 YFSETQ.

This clonotype was counted between two and nine times. CDR3 sequence: CAIWGWNQPQHF. The CDR3 DNA sequence: TGTGCCATCTGGGGGTGGAATCAGCCCCAGCATTTT. V and J are TRBV24-1 and TRBJ1-5; TRBD1 is a possible D gene (5 bases). Germline values: CDR1 KGHDR, CDR2 SFDVKD. V was clipped by 11 bases and J by 4 bases, with 11 bases between them. This CDR3 is 12 amino acids long.

In its sample, this clonotype is medium-sized (0.01 to 0.1%). V is TRBV18 and J is TRBJ1-5, with D perhaps matching TRBD1 (5 bases). The V end lost 3 bases, the J end lost 2 bases, and 14 bases lay between the germline ends. This CDR3 spans 16 amino acids. Germline-derived CDR1 and CDR2 are KGHSH and LQKENI. The CDR3 nucleotides are TGTGCCAGCTCACCCCCTCAACTAGGGGGCAATCAGCCCCAGCATTTT. It translates to CASSPPQLGGNQPQHF.

The V gene is TRBV24-1, the J gene TRBJ2-1, with D hard to call. The CDR3 contains 16 residues. The germline CDR1 and CDR2 sequences are KGHDR and SFDVKD. V was cut by 12 bases and J by 2 bases, with 22 bases left in between. CDR3 residues: CASKRRAHSTYNEQFF. The DNA for the CDR3 is TGTGCCTCAAAGCGTCGAGCCCACTCTACCTACAATGAGCAGTTCTTC.

This clonotype has a single count. This rearrangement joins TRBV29-1 to TRBJ1-3, with D perhaps TRBD1 (5 bases). The CDR3 has 13 residues. In germline, CDR1 is SQVTM, CDR2 ANQGSEA. V was clipped by 8 bases and J by 0 bases, with 11 bases between them. CDR3 region: CSFGGFSGNTIYF. As DNA, the CDR3 is TGCAGCTTTGGGGGATTCTCTGGAAACACCATATATTTT. Combining the CDR3 with reference TRBV29-1 and TRBJ1-3 gives the whole variable domain SAVISQKPSRDICQRGTSLTIQCQVDSQVTMMFWYRQQPGQSLTLIATANQGSEATYESGFVIDKFPISRPNLTFSTLTVSNMSPEDSSIYLCSFGGFSGNTIYFGEGSWLTVV.

The table lists this clonotype with a few counts. The chain is built from TRBV28 and TRBJ1-1; no reliable D call. Germline CDR1 reads MDHEN; CDR2 reads SYDVKM. The length of the CDR3 is 15 residues. Trimming left V 6 bases short and J 5 bases short, with 19 bases between. The DNA for the CDR3 is TGTGCCAGCAGCCTATCCCCTTGCAGGATAACTGAAGCTTTCTTT. Translated: CASSLSPCRITEAFF.

This clonotype was recorded a few times. CDR3 amino acids: CSAHLMREQYF. The CDR3 DNA reads as TGCAGTGCGCACCTCATGCGGGAGCAGTACTTC. The chain uses TRBV20-1 and TRBJ2-7, with D hard to call. Germline V gene lookup returns CDR1 DFQATT and CDR2 SNEGSKA (reference sequence). CDR3 length: 11 residues. Trimming cost V 6 bases and J 7 bases, with 13 bases left between them.